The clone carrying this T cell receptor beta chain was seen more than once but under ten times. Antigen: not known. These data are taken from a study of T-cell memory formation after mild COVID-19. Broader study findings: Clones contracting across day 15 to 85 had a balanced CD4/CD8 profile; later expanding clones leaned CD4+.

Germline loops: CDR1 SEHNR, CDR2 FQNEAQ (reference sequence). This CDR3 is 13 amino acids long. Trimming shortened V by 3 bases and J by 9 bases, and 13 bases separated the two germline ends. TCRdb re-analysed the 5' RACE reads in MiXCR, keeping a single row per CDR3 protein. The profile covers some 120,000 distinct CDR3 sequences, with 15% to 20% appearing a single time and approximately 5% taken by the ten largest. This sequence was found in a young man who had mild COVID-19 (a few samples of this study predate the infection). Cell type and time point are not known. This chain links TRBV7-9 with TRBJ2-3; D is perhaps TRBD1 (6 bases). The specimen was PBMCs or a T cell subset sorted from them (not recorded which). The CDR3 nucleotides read TGTGCCAGCAGCTTTTATCAGACAGGCACGCAGTATTTT. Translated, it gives CASSFYQTGTQYF.